Presented here are 23 T cell receptor beta chains from one specimen sequenced in a study of T-cell reconstitution after alpha-beta-depleted transplantation in children. Unique molecular identifiers were used to barcode this TCRbeta library. MiXCR, run by TCRdb on the PCR reads, gives a single entry per CDR3 protein. In the table there are under 300,000 distinct CDR3 sequences, under 14% of which are singletons. Source: peripheral blood, taken 180 days after TCRalphabeta/CD19-depleted stem cell transplant. The receptors stem from a male patient under 10 years old who had a stem cell transplant for chronic granulomatous disease, so the T cells may come from the graft donor.

This clonotype showed up many times. J is TRBJ2-2 and V is TRBV10-2, with 7 bases fitting TRBD2. The J segment lost 7 bases and the V segment lost 10 bases, leaving 9 bases of the junction unmatched. CDR1 is WSHSY and CDR2 is SAAADI in the germline V gene. This CDR3 contains 13 residues. CDR3 sequence reads: CATRTRGSGELFF. The CDR3 DNA follows: TGCGCCACCAGGACTAGAGGGAGCGGGGAGCTGTTTTTT.

This clonotype showed up many times. The chain uses TRBV20-1 and TRBJ2-1, with TRBD2 identical over 8 bases. Germline V gene data show CDR1 as DFQATT and CDR2 as SNEGSKA (reference sequence). V shed 3 bases, J shed 3 bases, and the junction held 4 bases outside the gene matches. The CDR3 spans 14 residues. The CDR3 DNA sequence: TGCAGTGCTAGTATGGGACTAGGCTACAATGAGCAGTTCTTC. Its protein product is CSASMGLGYNEQFF.

This clonotype was seen at least ten times. The CDR3 DNA follows: TGTGCCAGCGTGAGGGGCAAAGAGACCCAGTACTTC. Its translation: CASVRGKETQYF. The chain is built from TRBV2 and TRBJ2-5; the D gene could be TRBD1 or TRBD2 (5 bases each). This CDR3 has 12 residues. Germline-derived CDR1 and CDR2 are SNHLY and FYNNEI. Between the trimmed V and J ends, which lost 8 bases and 3 bases, there was a span of 10 bases.

This clonotype showed up many times. The gene calls are TRBV5-1 and TRBJ2-1, with TRBD2 identical over 8 bases. Per germline, CDR1 SGHRS and CDR2 YFSETQ. The CDR3 is made up of 17 amino acids. Trimming took 4 bases from V and 3 from J; bases not matched to a gene: 12. The CDR3: CASSPYYSGIGYNEQFF. CDR3 DNA: TGCGCCAGCAGCCCATACTATAGCGGGATAGGCTACAATGAGCAGTTCTTC.

The chain has TRBV7-3 and TRBJ2-5, with a tentative D call TRBD2 (5 bases). Germline V gene lookup returns CDR1 SGHTA and CDR2 FQGTGA. The V end was cut by 4 bases, the J end by 5 bases, with 14 bases between. The CDR3 is 14 amino acids. CDR3: CASSSDGLRETQYF. DNA of the CDR3: TGTGCCAGCAGCTCAGACGGACTGAGGGAGACCCAGTACTTC.

This clonotype was seen many times. The chain uses TRBV11-2 and TRBJ2-7; 10 bases line up with TRBD1. The germline V gene encodes CDR1 SGHAT and CDR2 FQNNGV. Trimming removed 6 bases from V and 3 bases from J; junction bases left unmatched: 8. This CDR3 is built from 15 residues. The CDR3 DNA is TGTGCCAGCAGGCGACCCGGGACAGGGGTCTACGAGCAGTACTTC. As protein: CASRRPGTGVYEQYF.

A word on this clonotype: The junction and the germline gene differ at one end; a read error may be behind it. V is TRBV24-1 and J is TRBJ2-3; 9 bases fit TRBD1. There are 16 residues in the CDR3. The V gene's germline CDR1 is KGHDR and CDR2 SFDVKD. The CDR3 protein is CATCDATGGYIDTQYF. CDR3 nucleotide sequence: TGTGCCACCTGTGATGCCACAGGGGGCTACATAGATACGCAGTATTTT.

This clonotype has ten or more counts. The chain has TRBV5-1 and TRBJ2-7; TRBD1 is a possible D gene (6 bases). Germline assignment: CDR1 SGHRS and CDR2 YFSETQ. The CDR3 consists of 13 residues. The ends were cut back, 2 bases at V and 5 bases at J, with 11 bases in the middle. The CDR3 nucleotides read TGCGCCAGCAGCTTTGGACAGAGCCACGAGCAGTACTTC. It is translated as CASSFGQSHEQYF.

V and J are TRBV2 and TRBJ2-7, with D hard to call. This CDR3 contains 15 residues. The V and J ends lost 4 bases and 4 bases respectively, with 17 bases between them. Germline lookup yields CDR1 SNHLY and CDR2 FYNNEI. The CDR3 region is CASSGSRVPPYEQYF. CDR3 bases: TGTGCCAGCAGTGGGTCAAGGGTCCCCCCTTACGAGCAGTACTTC.

This clonotype was seen only a few times. The J gene is TRBJ1-1, the V gene TRBV19; possible D gene TRBD1, 5 bases. Germline CDR1 and CDR2: LNHDA and SQIVND (reference sequence). CDR3 length equals 15 residues. Trimming cost V 2 bases and J 0 bases, with 10 bases left between them. The CDR3 DNA is TGTGCCAGTAGTATAACCGGACACCTGAACACTGAAGCTTTCTTT. Its translation is CASSITGHLNTEAFF.

There are many counts of this clonotype. The V and J genes are TRBV20-1 and TRBJ2-1; D perhaps matches TRBD2 (6 bases). The ends were cut back, 0 bases at V and 0 bases at J, with 6 bases in the middle. Germline loops: CDR1 DFQATT, CDR2 SNEGSKA (reference sequence). The CDR3 sequence is 14 residues long. The CDR3 sequence: CSARDGSSYNEQFF. The DNA of the CDR3 is TGCAGTGCTAGAGACGGGAGCTCCTACAATGAGCAGTTCTTC.

This clonotype was recorded a few times. The chain links TRBV4-3 to TRBJ1-3, with D perhaps matching TRBD1 (6 bases). V was trimmed by 4 bases and J by 0 bases, leaving 13 bases between them. This CDR3 spans 16 amino acids. Germline-derived CDR1 and CDR2 are LGHNA and YSLEER. CDR3 nucleotide sequence: TGCGCCAGCAGCCCGGGGGACAACGGCTCTGGAAACACCATATATTTT. Protein sequence: CASSPGDNGSGNTIYF.

For this clonotype: A much larger clone lies a single base off, so this may be a read error. The rearrangement uses TRBV12-3 or TRBV12-4 and TRBJ2-7; D is ambiguous. The J call could be wrong; TRBJ2-1 is a better fit for the DNA end. The CDR3 runs 11 residues. The CDR3 coding sequence is TGTGCCAGCAGGGGGATCTACGAGCAGTTCTTC. Translation gives CASRGIYEQFF.

This clonotype showed up many times. The chain carries TRBV9 and TRBJ1-5, with TRBD1 matching over 8 bases. The J segment lost 6 bases and the V segment lost 3 bases, leaving 5 bases of the junction unmatched. CDR1 is SGDLS, CDR2 YYNGEE, per germline. The CDR3 extends over 14 amino acids. CDR3 loop: CASSAQGAVQPQHF. The DNA of the CDR3 is TGTGCCAGCAGCGCCCAGGGGGCGGTTCAGCCCCAGCATTTT.

Worth noting for this clonotype: Possible read error: a much larger clone is one base away. This rearrangement joins TRBV7-6 to TRBJ1-1; D gene ambiguous. This CDR3 has 15 residues. Germline V CDR1 and CDR2: SGHVS, FNYEAQ. The CDR3 DNA sequence: TGTGCCAGCAGTCCCCCCTGGAGCAGCAACATTGAAGCTTTCTTT. Translating gives CASSPPWSSNIEAFF.

This chain uses TRBV15 with TRBJ2-4; D is unclear. Trimming cost V 0 bases and J 11 bases, with 11 bases left between them. Germline lookup yields CDR1 LNHNV and CDR2 YYDKDF (reference sequence). The CDR3 totals 13 residues. The CDR3 loop is CATSRDRSAVQYF. As DNA, the CDR3 is TGTGCCACCAGCAGAGATCGGTCAGCTGTTCAGTACTTC.

Many counts were recorded for this clonotype. The rearrangement uses TRBV11-2 and TRBJ2-4; no clear D. The ends were cut back, 6 bases at V and 0 bases at J, with 12 bases in the middle. The length of the CDR3 is 15 residues. Germline V CDR1 and CDR2: SGHAT, FQNNGV. The CDR3 bases are TGTGCCAGCAGACACGCGGCACTAGCCAAAAACATTCAGTACTTC. It specifies CASRHAALAKNIQYF.

This clonotype was counted ten times or more. The rearrangement joins TRBV14 to TRBJ1-2, with TRBD1 identical over 7 bases. Germline CDR1 reads SGHDN; CDR2 reads FVKESK. The CDR3 sequence is 16 residues long. V shed 4 bases and J 3 bases; nucleotides not matched to a gene: 11. CDR3 residues: CASSRRTGLPDYGYTF. The CDR3 nucleotides are TGTGCCAGCAGCCGTAGGACAGGACTCCCCGACTATGGCTACACCTTC.

This clonotype appeared many times. The chain has TRBV20-1 and TRBJ2-5, with 15 bases fitting TRBD2. Germline CDR1 and CDR2: DFQATT and SNEGSKA (reference sequence). The CDR3 has 16 amino acids. V gave up 2 bases and J gave up 5 bases; unmatched junction bases: 6. For the CDR3, the DNA is TGCAGTGCTAGAAGGACTAGCGGGGGGGCCCTGGAGACCCAGTACTTC. Encoded protein: CSARRTSGGALETQYF.

There are many counts of this clonotype. This chain joins TRBV5-1 and TRBJ1-3; 11 bases are shared with TRBD1. V gave up 4 bases and J gave up 3 bases; unmatched junction bases: 3. Per the germline V gene, CDR1 is SGHRS and CDR2 is YFSETQ. The CDR3 contains 15 residues. This CDR3 is CASSAGQGVGNTIYF. The CDR3 DNA follows: TGCGCCAGCAGCGCGGGACAGGGGGTTGGAAACACCATATATTTT. Variable domain in full (rest from reference TRBV5-1 and TRBJ1-3): KAGVTQTPRYLIKTRGQQVTLSCSPISGHRSVSWYQQTPGQGLQFLFEYFSETQRNKGNFPGRFSGRQFSNSRSEMNVSTLELGDSALYLCASSAGQGVGNTIYFGEGSWLTVV.

This clonotype was observed many times. This rearrangement joins TRBV7-2 to TRBJ2-6, with D hard to call. The length of the CDR3 is 17 residues. CDR1 and CDR2 (germline): SGHTA, FQGNSA. V gave up 3 bases and J gave up 1 base, with 13 bases separating them. The CDR3 loop reads CASSFSAAASGANVLTF. CDR3 nucleotide sequence: TGTGCCAGCAGCTTCTCGGCTGCTGCATCTGGGGCCAACGTCCTGACTTTC.

In its sample, this clonotype was seen many times. CDR3 in amino acids: CASVDRLYEQYF. The CDR3 coding sequence is TGTGCCAGCGTGGACAGACTCTACGAGCAGTACTTC. The chain combines TRBV2 with TRBJ2-7, with TRBD1 as a possible D gene (6 bases). This CDR3 has 12 amino acids. Trimming took off 8 bases at V and 3 bases at J, with 11 bases between the two ends. Germline V gives CDR1 SNHLY, CDR2 FYNNEI.

This clonotype has ten or more counts. The chain combines TRBV29-1 with TRBJ2-7; D gene unclear. The CDR3 consists of 12 residues. Germline lookup yields CDR1 SQVTM and CDR2 ANQGSEA. V dropped 2 bases and J dropped 2 bases, with 7 bases sitting between them. The CDR3 spells CSVETTPYEQYF. Written as DNA, the CDR3 is TGCAGCGTTGAAACGACCCCCTACGAGCAGTACTTC.